This entry concerns a single T cell receptor beta chain. Authors' data handling: Researchers report that nucleated cell counts were estimated from reference gene primer amplification. Sequencing was performed with immunoSEQ multiplex PCR; in TCRdb, only in-frame clones are kept and a portion is missing. V, J and clone size are those of that table, while D and trimming were read from the DNA. This sample has roughly 150,000 clones; 75% to 85% occur once, and the top ten carry 9.5% to 13%. The data derive from a study of blood T cell repertoires in COVID-19. Study in general: Some COVID-19 samples were acute and others convalescent; all came from the United States, Italy and Spain. PBMCs, B-cell-depleted T cells, or T cells were the source of the cDNA or gDNA that made up the material.

Germline loops: CDR1 LGHDT, CDR2 YNNKEL (reference sequence). CDR3 length equals 17 residues. The junction had 6 bases not matched to a gene; V was cut back by 5 bases and J by 0 bases. The rearrangement uses TRBV3-1 (or the pseudogene TRBV3-2) and TRBJ2-7; 14 nucleotides align to TRBD2. The receptor's source is a human donor in a cohort sampled during active COVID-19. The material sequenced was peripheral blood. CDR3 in amino acids: CASSSRTSGRISYEQYF. CDR3 DNA sequence: TGTGCCAGCAGCTCCCGGACTAGCGGGAGGATCTCCTACGAGCAGTACTTC.